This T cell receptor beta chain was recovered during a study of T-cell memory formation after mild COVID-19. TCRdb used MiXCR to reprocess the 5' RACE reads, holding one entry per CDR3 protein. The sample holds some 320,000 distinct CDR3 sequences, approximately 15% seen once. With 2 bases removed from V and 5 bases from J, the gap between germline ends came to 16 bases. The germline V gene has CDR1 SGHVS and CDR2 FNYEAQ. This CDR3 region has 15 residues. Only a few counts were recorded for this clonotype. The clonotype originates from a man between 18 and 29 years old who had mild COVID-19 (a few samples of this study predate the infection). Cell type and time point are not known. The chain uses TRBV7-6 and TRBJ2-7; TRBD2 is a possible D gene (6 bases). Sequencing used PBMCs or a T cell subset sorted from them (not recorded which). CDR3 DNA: TGTGCCAGCAGCTTACAGAGGAGGGGTAGGAACGAGCAGTACTTC. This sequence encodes CASSLQRRGRNEQYF.